The rows below give T cell receptor beta chains drawn from one sample of a study of T cells in localized non-small cell lung cancer. Only in-frame clones appear in the TCRdb table, and some are missing; sequencing was by immunoSEQ multiplex PCR. The repertoire holds 30,000 or so clones, with around 90% as singletons. This sample comprised peripheral blood mononuclear cells, obtained before any cancer treatment. The receptors originated from a woman aged 40-69 years with stage III lung adenocarcinoma. Each CDR3 is given with its conserved first and last residue.

v_gene	CDR3aa
TRBV27	CASSLSVPRQVDTQYF
TRBV6-4	CASSDSIGLAGRTDTQYF
TRBV5-5	CASSWLNEQFF
TRBV18	CASSPVTGTIDTQYF
TRBV5-1	CASSLAPTGATNEKLFF
TRBV6-1	CASSEAGDAEAFF
TRBV5-1	CATPRGPYNSPLHF
TRBV2	CASKESGVPEAFF
TRBV10-3	CAISGTSGRFTSTDTQYF
TRBV7-2	CASSPTALGEQFF
TRBV9	CASSVDGGEAEAFF
TRBV13	CASSLWGGGYNEQFF
TRBV5-6	CASSGGQSNNSPLHF
TRBV29-1	CSVKRGDEAFF
TRBV19	CASSIARDQPQHF
TRBV9	CASSVSGFLNYGYTF
TRBV2	CASSQAGAGNQPQHF
TRBV28	CASSDGAFYGYTF
TRBV5-4	CASSFMGDTDTQYF
TRBV7-3	CASSLAGSTDTQYF
TRBV2	CASTRERDEKLFF
TRBV7-2	CASTPGQQYNGYTF
TRBV7-2	CASSPGLTQETQYF
TRBV5-5	CASSSLTGGEQFF
TRBV6-4	CASSDGGTDTQYF
TRBV29-1	CSAETGNTIYF
TRBV30	CAWMGGGQGAGYTF
TRBV9	CASSGGGTDTQYF
TRBV7-3	CASSLTDTRYYNEQFF
TRBV18	CASSPRTPYEQYF
TRBV7-8	CASSVDSTDTQYF
TRBV5-6	CASSLNYEQYF
TRBV7-8	CASSYYNEQFF
TRBV19	CASSPGTSEAFF
TRBV6-5	CASGLAGATGELFF
TRBV7-2	CASSLVADHTGSTDTQYF
TRBV7-6	CASSLLTSSYEQYF
TRBV11-2	CASSLEWGGNQPQHF
TRBV27	CASSPSSGEKQETQYF
TRBV7-2	CASSLGHVRSGANVLTF
TRBV5-1	CASSLAGQGDGYTF
TRBV11-2	CASSLQPGGARAEAFF